Below are 18 T cell receptor beta chains sequenced from a single sample in a study of CD8 T cells in ankylosing spondylitis. The study's findings and limits: What seemed typical of ankylosing spondylitis blood was a TCR beta motif built from 7 or 8 highly homologous variants.

Each CDR3 protein gets one entry after TCRdb re-called the 5' RACE reads with MiXCR. The table has about 220,000 distinct CDR3 sequences, 15% to 20% seen once. Their antigen targets remain unknown. Sequencing input: blood, either unsorted or a sorted T cell fraction (not recorded which). Receptors originate from a male donor with ankylosing spondylitis.

The chain has TRBV7-2 and TRBJ2-7; tentatively, D is TRBD1 (5 bases). The CDR3 spans 16 residues. V shed 5 bases and J shed 3 bases, with 20 bases lying between them. Germline CDR1 and CDR2: SGHTA and FQGNSA. CDR3 sequence (DNA): TGTGCCAGCAGCCAACCAGAAACAGGCCCTTTCTACGAGCAGTACTTC. Protein: CASSQPETGPFYEQYF.

Only a few counts were recorded for this clonotype. The chain couples TRBV3-1 to TRBJ1-6; possibly TRBD1 for D (5 bases). Germline CDR1 reads LGHDT; CDR2 reads YNNKEL (reference sequence). V dropped 10 bases and J dropped 8 bases, with 12 bases sitting between them. The CDR3 loop spans 12 amino acids. For the CDR3, the DNA is TGTGCCACCTCGAGGGGTGATTCACCCCTCCACTTT. It is translated as CATSRGDSPLHF. The entire variable domain, with the rest obtained from reference TRBV3-1 and TRBJ1-6, is as follows: DTAVSQTPKYLVTQMGNDKSIKCEQNLGHDTMYWYKQDSKKFLKIMFSYNNKELIINETVPNRFSPKSPDKAHLNLHINSLELGDSAVYFCATSRGDSPLHFGNGTRLTVT.

The chain recombines TRBV5-6 with TRBJ2-1; TRBD1 or TRBD2 may be the D gene (6 bases each). There are 13 residues in the CDR3. Trimming left V 2 bases short and J 10 bases short, with 13 bases between. Germline V CDR1 and CDR2: SGHDT, YYEEEE. The CDR3 spells CASSFPGALEQFF. The CDR3 DNA reads TGTGCCAGCAGCTTCCCGGGGGCCTTGGAGCAGTTCTTC. The full variable domain, rest sourced from reference TRBV5-6 and TRBJ2-1, is DAGVTQSPTHLIKTRGQQVTLRCSPKSGHDTVSWYQQALGQGPQFIFQYYEEEERQRGNFPDRFSGHQFPNYSSELNVNALLLGDSALYLCASSFPGALEQFFGPGTRLTVL.

The chain couples TRBV4-1 to TRBJ2-7, with D perhaps matching TRBD1 (5 bases). There are 15 residues in the CDR3. CDR1 MGHRA and CDR2 YSYEKL come from the germline V gene. V lost 4 bases and J lost 5, with 18 bases in between. The CDR3 DNA sequence: TGCGCCAGCAGCCTACAAGCTGTAAGGGGCGACGAGCAGTACTTC. The encoded protein is CASSLQAVRGDEQYF.

This clonotype was observed once. The genes are TRBV7-2 and TRBJ1-3, with TRBD1 matching over 8 bases. Unmatched junction bases numbered 5, after V lost 3 bases and J lost 4 bases. Germline loops: CDR1 SGHTA, CDR2 FQGNSA. The CDR3 totals 15 residues. The CDR3 loop reads CASSFTGGAGNTIYF. The CDR3 nucleotides read TGTGCCAGCAGCTTCACAGGGGGGGCAGGAAACACCATATATTTT.

V and J are TRBV2 and TRBJ1-4, with 7 bases identical to TRBD1. The CDR3 totals 17 residues. Germline CDR1 SNHLY, CDR2 FYNNEI. Trimming at V came to 5 bases and at J to 5 bases, leaving 14 bases not matched to a gene. CDR3 in DNA: TGTGCCAGCAGTCTAGCCCCCCCGGGACAGATGAATGAAAAACTGTTTTTT. Protein sequence: CASSLAPPGQMNEKLFF.

This clonotype showed up many times. This chain connects TRBV29-1 to TRBJ2-1; the match to TRBD2 covers 14 bases. Germline V gene sequence: CDR1 SQVTM, CDR2 ANQGSEA. This CDR3 has 15 residues. The V and J ends lost 6 bases and 5 bases, in that order; junction bases with no gene match: 6. CDR3 nucleotides: TGCAGCGTCGGACTAGCGGGGGGCCCCGACAATGAGCAGTTCTTC. Translated: CSVGLAGGPDNEQFF.

This clonotype has only a few counts. The chain links TRBV13 to TRBJ1-2; D unresolved. Trimming removed 5 bases from V and 2 bases from J, with 12 bases in between. Germline CDR1 and CDR2: PRHDT and FYEKMQ (reference sequence). The CDR3 has 14 residues. CDR3 sequence (DNA): TGTGCCAGCAGCGCCCACACTGAAAACTATGGCTACACCTTC. Its translation: CASSAHTENYGYTF. The complete variable domain, with remaining parts taken from reference TRBV13 and TRBJ1-2, reads AAGVIQSPRHLIKEKRETATLKCYPIPRHDTVYWYQQGPGQDPQFLISFYEKMQSDKGSIPDRFSAQQFSDYHSELNMSSLELGDSALYFCASSAHTENYGYTFGSGTRLTVV.

CDR3 residues: CATSRGSYNEQFF. The CDR3 coding sequence is TGTGCCACCAGCAGAGGCAGCTACAATGAGCAGTTCTTC. This chain uses TRBV15 with TRBJ2-1; D not resolved. CDR3 length: 13 residues. V was clipped by 1 base and J by 3 bases, with 4 bases between them. Looked up from germline, CDR1 is LNHNV and CDR2 is YYDKDF (reference sequence).

This clonotype was counted a few times. The chain couples TRBV9 to TRBJ2-7; D may be TRBD2 (7 bases). Germline-derived CDR1 and CDR2 are SGDLS and YYNGEE. Trimming left V 0 bases short and J 4 bases short, with 14 bases between. This CDR3 has 15 residues. The CDR3 region has the DNA TGTGCCAGCAGCGTAGGAGGGGGGGCAGGGTACGAGCAGTACTTC. Translation gives CASSVGGGAGYEQYF.

This clonotype occurred a few times. The chain couples TRBV29-1 to TRBJ2-2; 10 positions match TRBD2. Germline V gene sequence: CDR1 SQVTM, CDR2 ANQGSEA. J lost 1 base, V lost 1 base, and 3 bases had no gene match. The CDR3 has 16 residues. The DNA of the CDR3 is TGCAGCGTTGAAGTGGCTAGCGGGAGGAACACCGGGGAGCTGTTTTTT. Amino acid sequence: CSVEVASGRNTGELFF.

There are a few counts of this clonotype. The gene calls are TRBV12-3 or TRBV12-4 and TRBJ2-7; possible D gene TRBD1, 6 bases. There are 14 residues in the CDR3. V lost 4 bases and J 5 bases, leaving 15 bases between the germline ends. CDR3 amino acids: CASSWDTDHHEQYF. The CDR3 DNA reads as TGTGCCAGCAGTTGGGACACCGATCATCACGAGCAGTACTTC.

V and J are TRBV10-3 and TRBJ2-1, with 7 bases fitting TRBD1. CDR1 and CDR2 (germline): ENHRY, SYGVKD. V was clipped by 6 bases and J by 3 bases; unmatched bases: 5. The CDR3 extends over 14 amino acids. The CDR3 DNA is TGTGCCATCAGCGAAACAGGGGACTACAATGAGCAGTTCTTC. Encoded protein: CAISETGDYNEQFF.

This clonotype showed up just a few times. The chain has TRBV18 and TRBJ2-1; 9 bases are shared with TRBD1. Germline V gene sequence: CDR1 KGHSH, CDR2 LQKENI. This CDR3 spans 14 amino acids. V lost 6 bases to trimming and J lost 7 bases; unmatched junction nucleotides: 7. CDR3 nucleotides: TGTGCCAGCTCCGAGGGACAGGGTTGGAATGAGCAGTTCTTC. Translated: CASSEGQGWNEQFF.

The chain has TRBV24-1 and TRBJ2-3; TRBD2 is a possible D gene (6 bases). The germline V gene has CDR1 KGHDR and CDR2 SFDVKD. The CDR3 is 13 amino acids. Trimming shortened V by 7 bases and J by 4 bases, and 11 bases separated the two germline ends. Here the CDR3 DNA reads TGTGCCACCAGAGGGAGCGGGTCAGATACGCAGTATTTT. Protein product: CATRGSGSDTQYF.

This clonotype has just a few counts. The V call is TRBV4-3, the J call TRBJ2-3, with 8 bases matching TRBD2. Germline CDR1 reads LGHNA; CDR2 reads YSLEER. The V and J ends lost 0 bases and 2 bases, in that order; junction bases with no gene match: 7. The CDR3 is made up of 17 amino acids. The CDR3 coding sequence is TGCGCCAGCAGCCAAGATTGGGCGGGAGGTGCCACAGATACGCAGTATTTT. Translation: CASSQDWAGGATDTQYF.

This chain joins TRBV7-9 and TRBJ2-7; 13 bases are shared with TRBD2. The length of the CDR3 is 14 residues. The V gene's germline CDR1 is SEHNR and CDR2 FQNEAQ (reference sequence). With V trimmed by 5 bases and J by 4 bases, 2 bases remained unmatched. CDR3 protein: CASSVTSGGYEQYF. The CDR3 bases are TGTGCCAGCAGCGTGACTAGCGGGGGGTACGAGCAGTACTTC.

This clonotype has a handful of counts. The chain joins TRBV25-1 to TRBJ2-1; 7 bases are a match to TRBD2. The CDR3 is 11 residues long. Trimming cost V 7 bases and J 7 bases; bases outside gene matches: 1. The germline V gene encodes CDR1 MGHDK and CDR2 SYGVNS. CDR3 coding DNA: TGTGCCAGCATGGGGGGGAATGAGCAGTTCTTC. It is translated as CASMGGNEQFF.